This TCR beta chain emerged from a study of vaccination and CD4 T cells after COVID-19. The germline CDR1 and CDR2 sequences are SNHLY and FYNNEI. The CDR3 is 12 residues long. The Oncomine TCR Beta short-read assay sequenced DNA from cultured CD4+ T cells. MiXCR was run by TCRdb on the PCR reads, yielding one entry per CDR3 protein. Of about 15,000 distinct CDR3 sequences in the sample, around 50% were seen once. With respect to this clonotype: The antigen is unknown. A read error may account for a junction end that differs from germline.

As to treatment: roughly 11-day PBMC culture with coronavirus spike peptide pools or control peptides (ViraFEST assay). Peptide pool stimulation in ViraFEST expanded antigen-specific T cells, whose TCRs were then sequenced. The sequence was collected from a human donor who had recovered from COVID-19. The chain is built from TRBV2 and TRBJ2-1; the D gene is possibly TRBD1 (6 bases). The material sequenced was CD4+ T cells from blood, cultured in vitro. The CDR3, as DNA: TGTGCCAGCAGGGAAGGGGGTAATGAGCAGTTCTTC. Translating gives CASREGGNEQFF. The full variable domain, its missing parts supplied by reference TRBV2 and TRBJ2-1, is EPEVTQTPSHQVTQMGQEVILRCVPISNHLYFYWYRQILGQKVEFLVSFYNNEISEKSEIFDDQFSVERPDGSNFTLKIRSTKLEDSAMYFCASREGGNEQFFGPGTRLTVL.